This TCR beta chain was profiled in a study of blood T cell repertoires in COVID-19. Study-wide context: Italy, Spain and the United States were the sources of the convalescent and acute COVID-19 samples. T cells, B-cell-depleted T cells, or PBMCs provided the cDNA or gDNA that served as material.

The CDR3 sequence is 14 residues long. V was trimmed by 6 bases and J by 2 bases, leaving 11 bases between them. Germline CDR1 is MDHEN and CDR2 is SYDVKM. Cohort placement rested on clinical history that participants reported themselves. Using immunoSEQ multiplex PCR, the repertoire was profiled, and TCRdb retains in-frame clones only, with some absent. The table records 250,000 or so clones, 90% of them present only once. The material sequenced was PBMCs or T cells enriched from blood (not recorded which). The chain has TRBV28 and TRBJ1-3; maybe TRBD1 (5 bases). This sequence originates from a woman between 25 and 40 years old with acute COVID-19. The CDR3 region has the DNA TGTGCCAGCAGGGTGGGGCTGACTGGAAACACCATATATTTT. It codes for CASRVGLTGNTIYF.